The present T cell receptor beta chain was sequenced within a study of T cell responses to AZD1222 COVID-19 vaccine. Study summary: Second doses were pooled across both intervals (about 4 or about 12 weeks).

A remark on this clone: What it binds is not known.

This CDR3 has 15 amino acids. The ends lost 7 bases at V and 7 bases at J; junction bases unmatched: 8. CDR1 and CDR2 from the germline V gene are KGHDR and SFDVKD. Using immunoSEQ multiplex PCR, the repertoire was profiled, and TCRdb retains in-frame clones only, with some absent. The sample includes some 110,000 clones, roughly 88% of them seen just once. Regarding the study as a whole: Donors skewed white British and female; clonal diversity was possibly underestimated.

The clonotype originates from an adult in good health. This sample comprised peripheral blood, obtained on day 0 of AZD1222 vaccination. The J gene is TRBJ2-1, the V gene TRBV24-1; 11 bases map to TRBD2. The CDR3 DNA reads TGTGCCACCAGCCCGACTAGCGGGGACGGGAATGAGCAGTTCTTC. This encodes CATSPTSGDGNEQFF.